This T cell receptor beta chain is from a study of cytotoxic CD8 clonotypes in ibrutinib-treated CLL. CDR3 size: 14 residues. The germline CDR1 and CDR2 sequences are SGHTA and FQGNSA. V lost 1 base, J lost 3 bases, and 9 bases lay in between. The method was immunoSEQ multiplex PCR; TCRdb's version includes in-frame clones alone and lacks a portion of them. The sample holds 80,000 to 95,000 clones, around 79% seen once. The sample was PBMCs, taken after 12 months of ibrutinib treatment. The sequence came from a human donor with chronic lymphocytic leukemia. The chain combines TRBV7-2 with TRBJ1-1; D is uncertain. This CDR3 reads CASSLEGLDTEAFF. The CDR3 coding sequence is TGTGCCAGCAGCTTAGAGGGTTTGGACACTGAAGCTTTCTTT.